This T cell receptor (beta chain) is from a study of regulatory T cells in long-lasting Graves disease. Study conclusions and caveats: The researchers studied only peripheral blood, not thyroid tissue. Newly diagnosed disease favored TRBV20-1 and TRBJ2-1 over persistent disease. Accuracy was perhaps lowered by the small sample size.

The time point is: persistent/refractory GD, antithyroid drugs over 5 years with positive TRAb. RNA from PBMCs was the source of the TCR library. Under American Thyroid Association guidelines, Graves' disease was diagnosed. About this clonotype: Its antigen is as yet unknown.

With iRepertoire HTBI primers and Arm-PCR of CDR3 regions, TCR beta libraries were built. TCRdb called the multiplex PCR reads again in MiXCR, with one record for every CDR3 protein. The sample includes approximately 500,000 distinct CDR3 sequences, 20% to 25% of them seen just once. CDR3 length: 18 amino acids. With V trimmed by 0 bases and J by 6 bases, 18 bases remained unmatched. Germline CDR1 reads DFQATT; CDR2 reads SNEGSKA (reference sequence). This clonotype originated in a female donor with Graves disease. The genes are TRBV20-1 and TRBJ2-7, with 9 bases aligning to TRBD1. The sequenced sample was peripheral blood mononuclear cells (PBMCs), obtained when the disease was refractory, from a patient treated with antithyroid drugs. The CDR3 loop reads CSARDSRAGGQGSREQYF. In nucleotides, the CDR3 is TGCAGTGCTAGAGATTCGCGGGCAGGAGGACAGGGGTCTCGCGAGCAGTACTTC.